Given below is one T cell receptor beta chain in context. Its antigen is still unknown. The CDR3 is made up of 12 amino acids. Germline CDR1 MDHEN, CDR2 SYDVKM. V was trimmed by 3 bases and J by 5 bases, leaving 6 bases between them. The sample originates from a study of response to subunit inactivated influenza vaccine. A single record per CDR3 protein comes from TCRdb applying MiXCR to the RT-PCR reads. The table has hundreds of thousands of distinct CDR3 sequences, approximately 17% seen once. Study outcomes and limitations: Few additional T cells are recruited per seasonal influenza vaccination, authors suggested.

The rearrangement uses TRBV28 and TRBJ2-3; D call uncertain. The material was PBMCs from blood, obtained around 5 days after vaccination. The source is a man aged 50 or older who received an inactivated influenza vaccine. DNA of the CDR3: TGTGCCAGCAGTTTCAAGATAGATACGCAGTATTTT. This gives the protein CASSFKIDTQYF. The full variable domain, completed using reference TRBV28 and TRBJ2-3, is DVKVTQSSRYLVKRTGEKVFLECVQDMDHENMFWYRQDPGLGLRLIYFSYDVKMKEKGDIPEGYSVSREKKERFSLILESASTNQTSMYLCASSFKIDTQYFGPGTRLTVL.